These 19 T cell receptor beta chains came from one sample sequenced in a study of early T cells in non-severe SARS-CoV-2 infection. TCRdb passed the 5' RACE reads through MiXCR, listing each CDR3 protein once. This table holds under 55,000 distinct CDR3 sequences, approximately 10% found once. The specimen sequenced was whole blood. Receptors originate from an adult who was a healthcare worker with PCR-confirmed SARS-CoV-2 infection or an uninfected control (not recorded which).

The chain is built from TRBV4-2 and TRBJ1-2, with D perhaps TRBD1 (5 bases). The CDR3 runs 15 residues. The V gene's germline CDR1 is LGHNA and CDR2 YNFKEQ. With 0 bases removed from V and 2 bases from J, the gap between germline ends came to 10 bases. The CDR3 DNA reads TGTGCCAGCAGCCAAGATCTTGGGGGGAACTATGGCTACACCTTC. Residues: CASSQDLGGNYGYTF.

This clonotype showed up many times. The rearrangement links TRBV20-1 to TRBJ2-5; 10 bases line up with TRBD1. J lost 3 bases, V lost 1 base, and 2 bases had no gene match. The CDR3 runs to 14 residues. CDR1 and CDR2 from the germline V gene are DFQATT and SNEGSKA (reference sequence). The CDR3 protein is CSARAGTGEETQYF. CDR3 nucleotide sequence: TGCAGTGCTAGAGCCGGGACAGGGGAAGAGACCCAGTACTTC.

In nucleotides, the CDR3 is TGTGCCAGCAGTAAAAGCGCGCTGGACTATGGCTACACCTTC. Translating it yields CASSKSALDYGYTF. The rearrangement links TRBV27 to TRBJ1-2; D not certain. Trimming stripped 5 bases from V and 3 bases from J, with 13 bases between. Germline CDR1 reads MNHEY; CDR2 reads SMNVEV (reference sequence). This CDR3 contains 14 residues.

This clonotype was counted at least ten times. This chain links TRBV28 with TRBJ2-3; D may match TRBD1 or TRBD2 (5 bases each). From germline, CDR1 is MDHEN and CDR2 SYDVKM. The CDR3 consists of 14 residues. V gave up 7 bases and J gave up 3 bases, with 14 bases separating them. CDR3 coding DNA: TGTGCCAGCACCCGGGGCCGCGAAACAGATACGCAGTATTTT. Its protein product is CASTRGRETDTQYF.

The chain has TRBV7-2 and TRBJ2-5, with 16 bases lining up with TRBD2. The length of the CDR3 is 17 residues. Germline V gives CDR1 SGHTA, CDR2 FQGNSA. Losses at the gene ends were 4 bases for V and 6 bases for J; bases not matched to a gene: 8. The CDR3 sequence: CASSSPGLAGGVKTQYF. The CDR3, as DNA: TGTGCCAGCAGCTCTCCGGGACTAGCGGGAGGGGTGAAGACCCAGTACTTC.

This clonotype was seen a handful of times. The chain couples TRBV5-1 to TRBJ2-1, with 11 positions matching TRBD2. The V gene's germline CDR1 is SGHRS and CDR2 YFSETQ. This CDR3 has 17 residues. V lost 3 bases to trimming and J lost 0 bases; unmatched junction nucleotides: 5. CDR3 residues: CASSWGLAASSYNEQFF. Written as DNA, the CDR3 is TGCGCCAGCAGCTGGGGACTAGCGGCAAGCTCCTACAATGAGCAGTTCTTC.

At least ten counts were recorded for this clonotype. The chain employs TRBV7-2 and TRBJ1-1; TRBD1 matches at 8 bases. Germline-derived CDR1 and CDR2 are SGHTA and FQGNSA. V lost 2 bases to trimming and J lost 1 base; unmatched junction nucleotides: 3. CDR3 size: 15 residues. The CDR3 reads CASSLQGARNTEAFF. The CDR3 DNA reads TGTGCCAGCAGCTTACAGGGGGCACGGAACACTGAAGCTTTCTTT.

This clonotype was counted between two and nine times. The chain couples TRBV29-1 to TRBJ2-2, with unresolved D. The CDR3 extends over 14 amino acids. Germline loops: CDR1 SQVTM, CDR2 ANQGSEA. V lost 5 bases and J 4 bases, leaving 14 bases between the germline ends. The CDR3 nucleotides are TGCAGCGTTATCCGGTCGTCGGGCACCGGGGAGCTGTTTTTT. It yields the protein CSVIRSSGTGELFF.

In its sample, this clonotype was seen a few times. The rearrangement joins TRBV11-1 to TRBJ2-4; no definite D call. The CDR3 covers 12 residues. CDR1 and CDR2 from the germline V gene are SGHAT and FQDESV (reference sequence). Trimming cost V 5 bases and J 3 bases, with 5 bases left between them. CDR3: CASSRGKNIQYF. The CDR3 DNA follows: TGTGCCAGCAGCAGAGGCAAAAACATTCAGTACTTC.

The rearrangement uses TRBV7-2 and TRBJ2-3, with 10 bases matching TRBD2. J lost 6 bases, V lost 5 bases, and 11 bases had no gene match. This CDR3 spans 16 amino acids. The germline V gene encodes CDR1 SGHTA and CDR2 FQGNSA. The CDR3 DNA sequence: TGTGCCAGCAGCCGGGGGACTAGCGCAAGAATCGATACGCAGTATTTT. It encodes CASSRGTSARIDTQYF.

This clonotype has a handful of counts. This chain uses TRBV7-9 with TRBJ2-7; D is uncertain. Germline V gene lookup returns CDR1 SEHNR and CDR2 FQNEAQ (reference sequence). The CDR3 loop spans 11 amino acids. With 3 bases removed from V and 7 bases from J, the gap between germline ends came to 7 bases. The CDR3 coding sequence is TGTGCCAGCAGCTTTGAGGAGGAGCAGTACTTC. The encoded protein is CASSFEEEQYF.

This clonotype has more than one count but fewer than ten. V and J are TRBV15 and TRBJ2-1; 9 bases match TRBD2. In germline, CDR1 is LNHNV, CDR2 YYDKDF (reference sequence). V was clipped by 5 bases and J by 2 bases; unmatched bases: 4. The CDR3 spans 15 residues. CDR3 in DNA: TGTGCCACCAGCCTTCTAGCGGGACCCTACAATGAGCAGTTCTTC. Protein: CATSLLAGPYNEQFF.

The chain has TRBV6-4 and TRBJ2-2; D gene ambiguous. The CDR3 consists of 13 residues. Looked up from germline, CDR1 is MRHNA and CDR2 is SNTAGT. V was trimmed by 2 bases and J by 3 bases, leaving 4 bases between them. The CDR3 nucleotides read TGTGCCAGCAGTGACCACGACACCGGGGAGCTGTTTTTT. Protein sequence: CASSDHDTGELFF.

In its sample, this clonotype was seen many times. This chain links TRBV20-1 with TRBJ2-7; the D gene is possibly TRBD1 (6 bases). The CDR3 totals 15 residues. Germline values: CDR1 DFQATT, CDR2 SNEGSKA (reference sequence). Trimming shortened V by 5 bases and J by 2 bases, and 19 bases separated the two germline ends. The chain's CDR3 is CSAGGPISGTYEQYF. In nucleotides, the CDR3 is TGCAGTGCTGGGGGCCCAATCAGCGGCACCTACGAGCAGTACTTC.

This clonotype was seen repeatedly, ten times or more. The CDR3 sequence: CSARDASGRFEQYF. In DNA, the CDR3 is TGCAGTGCTAGAGATGCGAGCGGGAGGTTCGAGCAGTACTTC. The genes are TRBV20-1 and TRBJ2-7; 9 bases map to TRBD2. CDR1 is DFQATT and CDR2 is SNEGSKA in the germline V gene (reference sequence). This CDR3 is 14 amino acids long. Trimming cost V 0 bases and J 6 bases; bases outside gene matches: 6.

This clonotype was seen at least ten times. This chain connects TRBV2 to TRBJ2-5; D unclear. Germline CDR1 is SNHLY and CDR2 is FYNNEI. The CDR3 sequence is 13 residues long. V lost 3 bases and J 1 base, leaving 6 bases between the germline ends. CDR3 bases: TGTGCCAGCAGTGACGAGATCCAAGAGACCCAGTACTTC. The encoded protein is CASSDEIQETQYF.

The sample holds many counts of this clonotype. The chain links TRBV7-2 to TRBJ2-1, with unresolved D. V was trimmed by 1 base and J by 2 bases, leaving 3 bases between them. This CDR3 region has 13 residues. CDR1 is SGHTA and CDR2 is FQGNSA in the germline V gene. The CDR3 DNA reads TGTGCCAGCAGCTTAGAAGCCTACAATGAGCAGTTCTTC. Translated, it gives CASSLEAYNEQFF.

Only a few counts were recorded for this clonotype. This chain connects TRBV28 to TRBJ2-1; a possible D gene is TRBD2 (6 bases). The CDR3 is made up of 12 amino acids. V was shortened by 8 bases and J by 7 bases, with 12 bases between the two germline ends. Germline loops: CDR1 MDHEN, CDR2 SYDVKM. The CDR3 loop is CASGTVLNEQFF. Here the CDR3 DNA reads TGTGCCAGCGGGACTGTCCTGAATGAGCAGTTCTTC. The whole variable domain, remainder taken from reference TRBV28 and TRBJ2-1, is DVKVTQSSRYLVKRTGEKVFLECVQDMDHENMFWYRQDPGLGLRLIYFSYDVKMKEKGDIPEGYSVSREKKERFSLILESASTNQTSMYLCASGTVLNEQFFGPGTRLTVL.

This clonotype occurred many times. The gene calls are TRBV12-5 and TRBJ1-6, with 9 bases lining up with TRBD1. Per the germline V gene, CDR1 is LGHNT and CDR2 is FRNRAP. Trimming at V came to 2 bases and at J to 9 bases, leaving 2 bases not matched to a gene. CDR3 size: 14 residues. CDR3 nucleotide sequence: TGTGCTAGTGGTTTGCAGACAGGGGGTTCACCCCTCCACTTT. This gives the protein CASGLQTGGSPLHF.